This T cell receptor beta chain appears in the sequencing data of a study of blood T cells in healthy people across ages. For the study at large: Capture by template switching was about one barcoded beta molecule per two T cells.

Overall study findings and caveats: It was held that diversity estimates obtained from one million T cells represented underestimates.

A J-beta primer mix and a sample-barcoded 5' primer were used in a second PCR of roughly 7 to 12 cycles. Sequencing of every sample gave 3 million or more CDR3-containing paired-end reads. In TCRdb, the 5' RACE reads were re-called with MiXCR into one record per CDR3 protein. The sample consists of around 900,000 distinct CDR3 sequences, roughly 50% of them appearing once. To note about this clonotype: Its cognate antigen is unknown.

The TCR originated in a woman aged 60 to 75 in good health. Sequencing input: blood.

CDR3 loop: CASSFSKLPGQGAWGNYEQYF. DNA for the CDR3: TGTGCCAGCAGCTTCTCGAAACTGCCGGGACAGGGGGCATGGGGGAATTACGAGCAGTACTTC. This sequence joins TRBV11-2 and TRBJ2-5; 12 positions match TRBD1. The J call may be mistaken, given a closer DNA end match to TRBJ2-7. The CDR3 totals 21 residues. Per the germline V gene, CDR1 is SGHAT and CDR2 is FQNNGV.